This T cell receptor (beta chain) was sequenced in a study of blood T cell repertoires in COVID-19. Study background: T cells, B-cell-depleted T cells, or PBMCs provided the cDNA or gDNA that served as material.

During active infection, Seattle patients enrolled and were then monitored through disease. Authors' processing steps: Nucleated cell number was recorded as an estimate derived from reference gene primer amplification. TCRdb keeps only in-frame clones here, not all; method: immunoSEQ multiplex PCR. V, J and clone size were drawn from that table, and D and trimming were deduced from the DNA. Of roughly 230,000 clones listed, 90% are singletons. This TCR was sampled from a woman aged 60 to 75 with COVID-19, enrolled during active disease. What was sequenced was peripheral blood.

CDR3 loop: CASSSRQALSGGYTF. CDR3 nucleotide sequence: TGTGCCAGCAGCTCCCGACAGGCCCTCTCAGGAGGCTACACCTTC. The chain couples TRBV7-2 to TRBJ1-2; TRBD1 might be the D (6 bases). This CDR3 is built from 15 residues. The V gene's germline CDR1 is SGHTA and CDR2 FQGNSA. V was trimmed by 4 bases and J by 8 bases, leaving 20 bases between them. Complete variable domain (other parts from reference TRBV7-2 and TRBJ1-2): GAGVSQSPSNKVTEKGKDVELRCDPISGHTALYWYRQSLGQGLEFLIYFQGNSAPDKSGLPSDRFSAERTGGSVSTLTIQRTQQEDSAVYLCASSSRQALSGGYTFGSGTRLTVV.